The 22 T cell receptor beta chains listed next were all sequenced from one sample in a study of T-cell memory formation after mild COVID-19. One entry per CDR3 protein results from TCRdb running MiXCR on the 5' RACE reads. The sample consists of 250,000 to 300,000 distinct CDR3 sequences, 8% to 10% of them appearing once. Sequencing was carried out using PBMCs or a T cell subset sorted from them (not recorded which). These receptors came from a man aged 18-30 years who had mild COVID-19 (a few samples of this study predate the infection). Cell type and time point are not known.

This clonotype was found many times. V gene TRBV7-2 combines with J gene TRBJ2-2; D is unclear. The ends were cut back, 6 bases at V and 6 bases at J, with 11 bases in the middle. This CDR3 spans 13 amino acids. CDR1 is SGHTA and CDR2 is FQGNSA in the germline V gene. CDR3 in DNA: TGTGCCAGCAGACCCAGCGCCCCCGGGGAGCTGTTTTTT. Residues: CASRPSAPGELFF.

This clonotype appeared a few times. The chain links TRBV20-1 to TRBJ2-7; D gene uncertain. Trimming left V 4 bases short and J 3 bases short, with 10 bases between. Looked up from germline, CDR1 is DFQATT and CDR2 is SNEGSKA (reference sequence). The CDR3 consists of 12 residues. The CDR3 reads CSAKVNSYEQYV. CDR3 sequence (DNA): TGCAGTGCTAAAGTCAACAGCTACGAGCAGTACGTC.

The V and J genes are TRBV5-1 and TRBJ2-5; 13 bases agree with TRBD2. V trimming: 7 bases; J trimming: 1 base; junction bases outside the gene matches: 10. The CDR3 is made up of 17 amino acids. Germline CDR1 and CDR2: SGHRS and YFSETQ. CDR3 DNA: TGCGCCAGCTCGCCGGGACTAGCGGGGATTTTCCAAGAGACCCAGTACTTC. This encodes CASSPGLAGIFQETQYF.

There are many counts of this clonotype. The chain joins TRBV7-9 to TRBJ1-1; D unclear. The CDR3 has 15 amino acids. V was pared by 4 bases and J by 1 base, with 13 bases between. The V gene's germline CDR1 is SEHNR and CDR2 FQNEAQ (reference sequence). This CDR3 reads CASSSRTDQNTEAFF. The CDR3 nucleotides are TGTGCCAGCAGCTCGAGGACGGATCAGAACACTGAAGCTTTCTTT.

The chain uses TRBV9 and TRBJ2-5, with a weak D call TRBD1 (6 bases). This CDR3 has 12 residues. Trimming shortened V by 1 base and J by 7 bases, and 8 bases separated the two germline ends. Germline CDR1 and CDR2: SGDLS and YYNGEE. This CDR3 is CASSVTTGTQYF. The CDR3 DNA reads as TGTGCCAGCAGCGTAACGACAGGGACCCAGTACTTC. Full variable domain (rest looked up from reference TRBV9 and TRBJ2-5): DSGVTQTPKHLITATGQRVTLRCSPRSGDLSVYWYQQSLDQGLQFLIQYYNGEERAKGNILERFSAQQFPDLHSELNLSSLELGDSALYFCASSVTTGTQYFGPGTRLLVL.

This clonotype was recorded a few times. This rearrangement joins TRBV7-2 to TRBJ2-7; 14 bases map to TRBD2. This CDR3 region has 15 residues. Germline V gene data show CDR1 as SGHTA and CDR2 as FQGNSA. V gave up 5 bases and J gave up 8 bases; unmatched junction bases: 8. The CDR3 spells CASSPQGTSGGQQYF. The CDR3 DNA is TGTGCCAGCAGCCCCCAGGGGACTAGCGGGGGTCAGCAGTACTTC.

The chain employs TRBV19 and TRBJ1-5, with 8 bases identical to TRBD1. V lost 5 bases, J lost 0 bases, and 6 bases stayed unmatched. The germline V gene has CDR1 LNHDA and CDR2 SQIVND (reference sequence). The CDR3 runs 16 residues. CDR3 nucleotide sequence: TGTGCCAGTAGTGCTGCCGGGACAGGTAGCAATCAGCCCCAGCATTTT. Its protein product is CASSAAGTGSNQPQHF.

As to this clonotype: A read error may produce the germline difference seen at one junction end. This chain links TRBV7-2 with TRBJ1-2; 9 bases map to TRBD1. Germline V gene lookup returns CDR1 SGHTA and CDR2 FQGNSA. The CDR3 loop spans 16 amino acids. The CDR3 sequence is CASSPAGTGRPYSYTF. In nucleotides, the CDR3 is TGTGCCAGCAGCCCCGCCGGGACAGGGCGCCCCTATAGCTACACCTTC.

The chain links TRBV23-1 to TRBJ1-4; D is unclear. TRBV23-1 is treated as an ORF (open reading frame) with a function not yet certain. The CDR3 consists of 16 residues. The ends were cut back, 4 bases at V and 8 bases at J, with 20 bases in the middle. The CDR3 coding sequence is TGCGCCAGCAGTCTAAAGGAGACAATTGGTAGCGAAAAACTGTTTTTT. Translating it yields CASSLKETIGSEKLFF.

The chain is built from TRBV6-6 and TRBJ2-7; D possibly uses TRBD1 or TRBD2 (5 bases each). The germline V and J ends were trimmed by 2 bases and 4 bases, with 15 bases remaining between them. The CDR3 has 15 residues. Germline values: CDR1 MNHNY, CDR2 SVGAGI (reference sequence). Written as DNA, the CDR3 is TGTGCCAGCAGTTACGGGGGAGCTTCAGTGTACGAGCAGTACTTC. This sequence encodes CASSYGGASVYEQYF.

This clonotype was counted a few times. The gene calls are TRBV4-2 and TRBJ2-5; 14 bases agree with TRBD2. CDR3 length: 16 amino acids. V dropped 4 bases and J dropped 1; count of bases not matched to a gene: 2. CDR1 and CDR2 (germline): LGHNA, YNFKEQ. The CDR3 DNA sequence: TGTGCCAGCAGCCGAGGGACTAGCGGGGGCCAAGAGACCCAGTACTTC. Amino acids: CASSRGTSGGQETQYF.

This clonotype was detected only once. The CDR3 reads CASSSAGGLETQYF. The CDR3 nucleotides are TGTGCCAGCAGTTCCGCGGGGGGCCTAGAGACCCAGTACTTC. The chain uses TRBV7-3 and TRBJ2-5; 8 bases align to TRBD2. This CDR3 comprises 14 residues. The germline V gene has CDR1 SGHTA and CDR2 FQGTGA. With V trimmed by 6 bases and J by 4 bases, 7 bases remained unmatched.

The CDR3 sequence is CASSPGSGHSYAEQYF. Written as DNA, the CDR3 is TGTGCCAGCAGCCCAGGAAGCGGGCATTCCTACGCCGAGCAGTACTTC. V gene TRBV3-1 combines with J gene TRBJ2-7, with TRBD2 as a possible D gene (6 bases). The CDR3 runs to 16 residues. Trimming took 4 bases from V and 6 from J, leaving 22 bases between them. Per the germline V gene, CDR1 is LGHDT and CDR2 is YNNKEL (reference sequence).

This clonotype has only a few counts. J is TRBJ2-5 and V is TRBV5-1; 10 bases match TRBD1. With 4 bases clipped from V and 3 bases from J, the junction kept 6 bases outside the gene matches. Germline V gene lookup returns CDR1 SGHRS and CDR2 YFSETQ. The CDR3 is made up of 15 amino acids. The CDR3 is CASSRTGTGEETQYF. The CDR3 DNA follows: TGCGCCAGCAGCAGGACCGGGACAGGGGAAGAGACCCAGTACTTC.

The genes are TRBV5-1 and TRBJ2-1, with TRBD1 identical over 8 bases. Germline lookup yields CDR1 SGHRS and CDR2 YFSETQ. CDR3 length: 15 amino acids. V shed 4 bases and J 7 bases; nucleotides not matched to a gene: 10. Here the CDR3 reads CASSGDRGGKNEQFF. The CDR3, as DNA: TGCGCCAGCAGCGGAGACAGGGGAGGAAAGAATGAGCAGTTCTTC.

The CDR3 DNA sequence: TGTGCCTGGAGTGGCCAGTTGAACACTGAAGCTTTCTTT. Translated: CAWSGQLNTEAFF. V and J are TRBV30 and TRBJ1-1; no firm D call. V was clipped by 1 base and J by 0 bases, with 6 bases between them. Germline assignment: CDR1 GTSNPN and CDR2 SVGIG (reference sequence). This CDR3 is 13 amino acids long.

The chain couples TRBV27 to TRBJ1-2, with a possible D match to TRBD1 (6 bases). The CDR3 runs to 13 residues. Trimming cost V 3 bases and J 3 bases, with 8 bases left between them. From germline, CDR1 is MNHEY and CDR2 SMNVEV (reference sequence). In DNA, the CDR3 is TGTGCCAGCAGTTTCAGGGGCTACTATGGCTACACCTTC. It is translated as CASSFRGYYGYTF.

This clonotype was counted many times. The gene calls are TRBV7-3 and TRBJ2-1, with 10 bases fitting TRBD1. CDR1 and CDR2 from the germline V gene are SGHTA and FQGTGA. This CDR3 is built from 15 residues. V lost 5 bases, J lost 3 bases, and 4 bases stayed unmatched. CDR3 protein: CASSPGQGIYNEQFF. As DNA, the CDR3 is TGTGCCAGCAGCCCGGGACAGGGGATCTACAATGAGCAGTTCTTC.

The V call is TRBV27, the J call TRBJ2-3; D is possibly TRBD2 (7 bases). This CDR3 is 15 amino acids long. From germline, CDR1 is MNHEY and CDR2 SMNVEV (reference sequence). Trimming cost V 4 bases and J 3 bases, with 14 bases left between them. This CDR3 is CASSWGGAGTDTQYF. CDR3 nucleotides: TGTGCCAGCAGTTGGGGGGGGGCCGGGACAGATACGCAGTATTTT.

This clonotype occurred a few times. The V and J genes are TRBV5-1 and TRBJ2-1; D remains ambiguous. The CDR3 sequence is 12 residues long. The V gene's germline CDR1 is SGHRS and CDR2 YFSETQ. Trimming took 5 bases from V and 7 from J, leaving 10 bases between them. CDR3 in amino acids: CASSLPWNEQFF. The CDR3 nucleotides are TGCGCCAGCAGTTTGCCGTGGAATGAGCAGTTCTTC.

This clonotype was detected a few times. The chain uses TRBV11-2 and TRBJ1-1; TRBD1 agrees at 7 bases. From germline, CDR1 is SGHAT and CDR2 FQNNGV. Trimming at V came to 5 bases and at J to 11 bases, leaving 11 bases not matched to a gene. The CDR3 consists of 13 residues. The CDR3 spells CASSVTGAVSAFF. The DNA of the CDR3 is TGTGCCAGCAGCGTCACAGGGGCGGTGTCGGCTTTCTTT.

There are a few counts of this clonotype. CDR3 bases: TGTGCCACCAGCACAAGGACGGGAGGTCGTTCCTACGAGCAGTACTTC. Protein product: CATSTRTGGRSYEQYF. The V gene is TRBV15, the J gene TRBJ2-7; 7 nucleotides align to TRBD2. Germline loops: CDR1 LNHNV, CDR2 YYDKDF (reference sequence). Unmatched junction bases numbered 10, after V lost 4 bases and J lost 1 base. The CDR3 has 16 amino acids.